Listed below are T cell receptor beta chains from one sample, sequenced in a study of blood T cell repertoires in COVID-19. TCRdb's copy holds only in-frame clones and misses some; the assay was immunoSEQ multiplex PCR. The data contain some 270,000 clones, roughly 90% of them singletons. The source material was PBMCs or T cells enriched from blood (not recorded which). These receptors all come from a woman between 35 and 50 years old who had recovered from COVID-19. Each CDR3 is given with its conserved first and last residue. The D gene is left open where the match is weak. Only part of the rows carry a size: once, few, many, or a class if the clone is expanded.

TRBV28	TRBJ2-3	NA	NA	TGTGCCAGCAGTTTACGCAGGGTGACAGATACGCAGTATTTT	CASSLRRVTDTQYF
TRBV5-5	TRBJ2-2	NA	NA	TGTGCCAGCAGCTTGCCAGCCGGGGAGCTGTTTTTT	CASSLPAGELFF
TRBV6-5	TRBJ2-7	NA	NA	TGTGCCAGCAGTTATAGAGGGCCCCGCTACGAGCAGTACTTC	CASSYRGPRYEQYF
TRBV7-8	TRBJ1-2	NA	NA	TGTGCCAGCAGCGGCCGGGACACACACTATGGCTACACCTTC	CASSGRDTHYGYTF
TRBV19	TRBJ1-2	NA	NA	TGTGCCAGTAGAAATTCCCCTGGCGGGACGGTCTATGGCTACACCTTC	CASRNSPGGTVYGYTF
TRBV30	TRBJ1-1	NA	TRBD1	TGTGCCTGGAGTGTTTCGGTCAGGGGGGCGACTTTCTTT	CAWSVSVRGATFF
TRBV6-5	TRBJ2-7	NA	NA	TGTGCCAGCAGTTACGGGGCCCGGCGAGGGCAGTACTTC	CASSYGARRGQYF
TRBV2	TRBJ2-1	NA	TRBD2	TGTGCCAGCAGTGAAGCGACTAGCGGGAGGGCCGTTAATGAGCAGTTCTTC	CASSEATSGRAVNEQFF
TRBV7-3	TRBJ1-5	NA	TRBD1	TGTGCCAGCAGCCTCGCCGCGGACAGGGACAGCAATCAGCCCCAGCATTTT	CASSLAADRDSNQPQHF
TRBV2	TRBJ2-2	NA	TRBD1	TGTGCCAGCAGCAGGGACAGCCTTTCGAACACCGGGGAGCTGTTTTTT	CASSRDSLSNTGELFF
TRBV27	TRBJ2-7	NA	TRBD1	TGTGCCAGCAGTTTTCGAAGGGGGCTTGAGCAGTACTTC	CASSFRRGLEQYF
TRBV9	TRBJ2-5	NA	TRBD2	TGTGCCAGCAGCGTTCGAGGGAGGGCCTCGGAGACCCAGTACTTC	CASSVRGRASETQYF
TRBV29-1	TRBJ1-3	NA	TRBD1	TGCAGCGTGGCACAGGGGGTAGGAAACACCATATATTTT	CSVAQGVGNTIYF
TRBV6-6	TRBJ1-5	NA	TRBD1	TGTGCCAGCAGTTACGGGGGACAGACGAACCAGCCCCAGCATTTT	CASSYGGQTNQPQHF
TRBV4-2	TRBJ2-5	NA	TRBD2	TGTGCCAGCAGCCAAAGCTGGCGGGAGGGCCAGGAGACCCAGTACTTC	CASSQSWREGQETQYF
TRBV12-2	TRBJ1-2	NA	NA	TGTGCAAGTCGCTTAGCGACAGCGCGAGACTATGGCTACACCTTC	CASRLATARDYGYTF
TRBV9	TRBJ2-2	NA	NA	TGTGCCAGCAGCGTAGTAACCGGGGAGCTGTTTTTT	CASSVVTGELFF
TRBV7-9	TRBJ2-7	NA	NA	TGTGCCAGCACCGGACTGGGAGGCTACGAGCAGTACTTC	CASTGLGGYEQYF
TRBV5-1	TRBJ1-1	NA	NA	TGCGCCAGCAGCTTGCCTCAGGTGAACACTGAAGCTTTCTTT	CASSLPQVNTEAFF
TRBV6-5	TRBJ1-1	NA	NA	TGTGCCAGCAGTTATATCGGGAACACTGAAGCTTTCTTT	CASSYIGNTEAFF
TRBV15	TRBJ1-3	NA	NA	TGTGCCACCAGCAGAGACAGACTCTCTGGAAACACCATATATTTT	CATSRDRLSGNTIYF
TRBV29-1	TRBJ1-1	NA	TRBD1	TGCAGCGTAACAGGGGGATACACTGAAGCTTTCTTT	CSVTGGYTEAFF
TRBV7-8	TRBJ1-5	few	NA	TGTGCCAGCAGCTTAGTTCAAAATCAGCCCCAGCATTTT	CASSLVQNQPQHF
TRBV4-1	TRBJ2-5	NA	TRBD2	TGCGCCAGCAGCCAAGCTCTAGCGGGGGCCGTTCAAGAGACCCAGTACTTC	CASSQALAGAVQETQYF
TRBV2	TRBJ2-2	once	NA	TGTGCCAGCAGTGCACGAGAGGCCGGGGAGCTGTTTTTT	CASSAREAGELFF
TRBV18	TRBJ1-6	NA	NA	TGTGCCAGCTCACCAGCCGGACAGTCCACGCTCCTCCACTTT	CASSPAGQSTLLHF
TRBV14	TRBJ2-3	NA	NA	TGTGCCAGCAGCCAAGTCAGATACGCTAGCACAGATACGCAGTATTTT	CASSQVRYASTDTQYF
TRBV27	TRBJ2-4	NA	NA	TGTGCCAGCAGTTTCGACAGACTAGCCAAAAACATTCAGTACTTC	CASSFDRLAKNIQYF
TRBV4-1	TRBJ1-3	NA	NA	TGCGCCAGCAGCCAACCCACGGGAGCCTCTGGAAACACCATATATTTT	CASSQPTGASGNTIYF
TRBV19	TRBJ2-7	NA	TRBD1	TGTGCCAGTAGTGGCCGACAGGGTGGGTCCTACGAGCAGTACTTC	CASSGRQGGSYEQYF
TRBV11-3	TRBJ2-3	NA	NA	TGTGCCAGCAGCTCAGGCGGGACAGTCACAGATACGCAGTATTTT	CASSSGGTVTDTQYF
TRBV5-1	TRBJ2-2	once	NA	TGCGCCAGCAGCTTAGGGCAGGGCTATCCCGGGGAGCTGTTTTTT	CASSLGQGYPGELFF
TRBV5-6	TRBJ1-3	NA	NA	TGTGCCAGCAGCCCCCAGGGGTCTCGGAAGCACACCATATATTTT	CASSPQGSRKHTIYF
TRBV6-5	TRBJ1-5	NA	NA	TGTGCCAGCAGTTACTTCCCAGGGCAACAGCCCCAGCATTTT	CASSYFPGQQPQHF
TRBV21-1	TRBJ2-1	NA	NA	TGTGCCAGTCGCCGGCTGAGCGGGGCATTCTACAATGAGCAGTTCTTC	CASRRLSGAFYNEQFF
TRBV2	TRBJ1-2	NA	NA	TGTGCCAGCAGAGACGGCCCGGGGGGCTACACCTTC	CASRDGPGGYTF
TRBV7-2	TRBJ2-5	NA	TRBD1	TGTGCCAGCAGCTCCTCTACCTACAGGGGGCGAGGAGACCAAGAGACCCAGTACTTC	CASSSSTYRGRGDQETQYF
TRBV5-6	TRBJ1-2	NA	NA	TGTGCCAGCAGCTTGGCTGGGGGGTCTGGCTACACCTTC	CASSLAGGSGYTF
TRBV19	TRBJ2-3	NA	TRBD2	TGTGCCAGTAGGACCCTAGCGGGCGCCATAGATACGCAGTATTTT	CASRTLAGAIDTQYF
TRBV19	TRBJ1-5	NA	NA	TGTGCCAGTAGTCCTCCCAGCGGGGCAGTAAATAGCAATCAGCCCCAGCATTTT	CASSPPSGAVNSNQPQHF
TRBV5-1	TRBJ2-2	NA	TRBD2	TGCGCCAGCACTTGGACTAGCGGGAGTAACACCGGGGAGCTGTTTTTT	CASTWTSGSNTGELFF
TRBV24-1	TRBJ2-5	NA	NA	TGTGCCACCAGTGATTCTTACAAAGAGACCCAGTACTTC	CATSDSYKETQYF
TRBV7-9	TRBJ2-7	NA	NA	TGTGCCAGCAGCTTAGAAGGGGCGAGGGAGCAGTACTTC	CASSLEGAREQYF
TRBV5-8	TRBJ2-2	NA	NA	TGTGCCAGCAGCTTGTGGACTGGGACCGGGGAGCTGTTTTTT	CASSLWTGTGELFF
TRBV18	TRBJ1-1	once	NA	TGTGCCAGCTCACCTTCTTCGTCGTGGGGCGCTGAAGCTTTCTTT	CASSPSSSWGAEAFF
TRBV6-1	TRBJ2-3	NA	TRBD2	TGTGCCAGCAGTGAATGGGGCAGCGGGAGTGACACAGATACGCAGTATTTT	CASSEWGSGSDTDTQYF
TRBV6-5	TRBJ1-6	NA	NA	TGTGCCAGCAACCGCGAGAATTCACCCCTCCACTTT	CASNRENSPLHF
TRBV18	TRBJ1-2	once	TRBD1	TGTGCCAGCTCCCTCACGACAGGGGATAATGGCTACACCTTC	CASSLTTGDNGYTF
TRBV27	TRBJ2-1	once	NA	TGTGCCAGCAATTTCAGGGGCTCCTACAATGAGCAGTTCTTC	CASNFRGSYNEQFF
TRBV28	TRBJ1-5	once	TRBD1	TGTGCCAGCAGTTTATGGTCAGGGGGGAATCAGCCCCAGCATTTT	CASSLWSGGNQPQHF
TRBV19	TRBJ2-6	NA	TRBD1	TGTGCCAGTAGCGGACAGGGGGCGTCTGGGGCCAACGTCCTGACTTTC	CASSGQGASGANVLTF
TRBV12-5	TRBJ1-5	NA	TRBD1	TGTGCTAGTGGACAGGGGTCCCAGCCCCAGCATTTT	CASGQGSQPQHF
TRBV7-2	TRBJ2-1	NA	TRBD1	TGTGCCAGCAGGTTGACAGGGAGCTCCTACAATGAGCAGTTCTTC	CASRLTGSSYNEQFF
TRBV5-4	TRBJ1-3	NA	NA	TGTGCCAGCAGCTTGGACTTAGGAAACACCATATATTTT	CASSLDLGNTIYF